Below are 7 T cell receptor beta chains sequenced from a single sample in a study of control samples from healthy donors and cancer patients. Clones were read by immunoSEQ multiplex PCR, and TCRdb kept only the in-frame ones, dropping some. The sample has over 150,000 clones; around 94% are singletons. The material sequenced was PBMCs. These receptors originate from a man between 60 and 70 years old with colorectal cancer.

The J gene is TRBJ2-7, the V gene TRBV12-3 or TRBV12-4; D gene ambiguous. This CDR3 spans 13 amino acids. V lost 4 bases to trimming and J lost 0 bases, with 7 bases between them. The CDR3 loop reads CASSSSSSYEQYF. The CDR3 DNA sequence: TGTGCCAGCAGTTCGTCGAGCTCCTACGAGCAGTACTTC.

This chain links TRBV29-1 with TRBJ2-5; 9 nucleotides match TRBD1. The end of the DNA aligns better with TRBJ2-7, so the J call may be wrong. This CDR3 region has 15 residues. Germline V gives CDR1 SQVTM, CDR2 ANQGSEA. CDR3 region: CSVEGWGQGDDEQYF. CDR3 bases: TGCAGCGTTGAGGGCTGGGGACAGGGCGACGACGAGCAGTACTTC.

J is TRBJ1-5 and V is TRBV19; the match to TRBD1 covers 7 bases. With 3 bases clipped from V and 2 bases from J, the junction kept 7 bases outside the gene matches. There are 16 residues in the CDR3. Germline CDR1 and CDR2: LNHDA and SQIVND (reference sequence). CDR3 sequence: CASSINRGAGNQPQHF. The CDR3 DNA sequence: TGTGCCAGTAGTATCAACAGGGGTGCGGGCAATCAGCCCCAGCATTTT.

As for this clone: A read error may produce the germline difference seen at one junction end. The gene calls are TRBV3-1 (or the pseudogene TRBV3-2) and TRBJ2-1; D gene ambiguous. This CDR3 spans 13 amino acids. The germline V gene has CDR1 LGHDT and CDR2 YNNKEL (reference sequence). The chain's CDR3 is CASTQDTASAQFF. CDR3 in DNA: TGTGCCAGCACCCAAGATACGGCTTCGGCGCAGTTCTTC.

The chain carries TRBV19 and TRBJ2-2; no clear D. Looked up from germline, CDR1 is LNHDA and CDR2 is SQIVND (reference sequence). Trimming took 3 bases from V and 6 from J, leaving 23 bases between them. The CDR3 sequence is 18 residues long. The CDR3 DNA is TGTGCCAGTAGTATGCTGTTCCGTCAACCGGTGGCCGCCGGGGAGCTGTTTTTT. Amino acid sequence: CASSMLFRQPVAAGELFF.

The V gene is TRBV5-4, the J gene TRBJ2-3; D is ambiguous. CDR1 is SGHNT, CDR2 YYREEE, per germline (reference sequence). Trimming removed 0 bases from V and 0 bases from J, with 11 bases in between. This CDR3 region has 16 residues. The CDR3 nucleotides are TGTGCCAGCAGCTTGGCCGTGGCGGAGAGCACAGATACGCAGTATTTT. It encodes CASSLAVAESTDTQYF.

This sequence joins TRBV30 and TRBJ1-2, with D possibly TRBD1 on 6 matching bases. Between the trimmed V and J ends, which lost 1 base and 8 bases, there was a span of 11 bases. Germline V gives CDR1 GTSNPN, CDR2 SVGIG (reference sequence). CDR3 length equals 12 residues. The CDR3 coding sequence is TGTGCCTGGAGTGGAGGGGGGAGCGGCTACACCTTC. As protein: CAWSGGGSGYTF.